The 9 T cell receptor beta chains listed next were all sequenced from one sample in a study of blood T cell repertoires in COVID-19. Measured with immunoSEQ multiplex PCR; TCRdb has only the in-frame clones, and not every one. The data show about 190,000 clones, 88% seen once. Material: peripheral blood. These receptors came from a woman between 25 and 40 years old with acute or convalescent COVID-19.

V usage is TRBV5-5 and J usage is TRBJ2-7; TRBD1 matches at 9 bases. Trimming cost V 3 bases and J 5 bases; bases outside gene matches: 6. This CDR3 contains 14 residues. CDR1 is SGHKS, CDR2 YYEKEE, per germline (reference sequence). The CDR3 here is CASSSGTGWDEQYF. CDR3 DNA sequence: TGTGCCAGCAGCTCCGGGACAGGGTGGGACGAGCAGTACTTC.

V gene TRBV27 combines with J gene TRBJ2-7; 8 nucleotides line up with TRBD1. Unmatched junction bases numbered 13, after V lost 2 bases and J lost 4 bases. Germline CDR1 and CDR2: MNHEY and SMNVEV (reference sequence). This CDR3 region has 17 residues. CDR3: CASSLAVPGQVGYEQYF. The CDR3 coding sequence is TGTGCCAGCAGTTTAGCGGTACCGGGACAGGTTGGGTACGAGCAGTACTTC.

The chain's CDR3 is CASSTEQGNTEAFF. The CDR3 coding sequence is TGCGCCAGCAGCACCGAACAGGGGAACACTGAAGCTTTCTTT. The V gene is TRBV5-1, the J gene TRBJ1-1; perhaps TRBD1 as D (6 bases). CDR1 is SGHRS, CDR2 YFSETQ, per germline. V lost 4 bases to trimming and J lost 1 base, with 11 bases between them. The CDR3 runs to 14 residues.

The rearrangement uses TRBV27 and TRBJ1-1; D not resolved. With 2 bases removed from V and 6 bases from J, the gap between germline ends came to 22 bases. Germline V gene lookup returns CDR1 MNHEY and CDR2 SMNVEV (reference sequence). This CDR3 has 17 amino acids. The CDR3 nucleotides are TGTGCCAGCAGTTTAGGCCCATTGAGGCGGCCGAGGGCTGAAGCTTTCTTT. Translation: CASSLGPLRRPRAEAFF.

The chain combines TRBV7-9 with TRBJ2-3; D is possibly TRBD1 (6 bases). Trimming removed 1 base at V and 4 bases at J, with 12 bases between. Germline CDR1 and CDR2: SEHNR and FQNEAQ (reference sequence). This CDR3 contains 15 residues. CDR3 nucleotide sequence: TGTGCCAGCAGCTTAGACGTCTCAGGGGCAGATACGCAGTATTTT. Its translation is CASSLDVSGADTQYF.

The chain has TRBV5-1 and TRBJ2-7; D is possibly TRBD1 (6 bases). The germline V gene encodes CDR1 SGHRS and CDR2 YFSETQ. Between the trimmed V and J ends, which lost 5 bases and 6 bases, there was a span of 21 bases. The CDR3 runs 15 residues. CDR3 protein: CASSSTGTPRSEQYF. DNA for the CDR3: TGCGCCAGCAGTTCTACCGGGACACCACGTTCCGAGCAGTACTTC.

The chain has TRBV2 and TRBJ2-1, with 12 bases lining up with TRBD2. Unmatched junction bases numbered 12, after V lost 8 bases and J lost 10 bases. Germline V gene sequence: CDR1 SNHLY, CDR2 FYNNEI. CDR3 length: 15 residues. For the CDR3, the DNA is TGTGCCAGCGTCAGGGCTAGCGGGAGGGTTGGGGAGCAGTTCTTC. Protein product: CASVRASGRVGEQFF.

The chain links TRBV18 to TRBJ1-5; 10 positions match TRBD1. V shed 6 bases and J 9 bases; nucleotides not matched to a gene: 8. The germline V gene encodes CDR1 KGHSH and CDR2 LQKENI. CDR3 length: 14 amino acids. In DNA form, the CDR3 reads TGTGCCAGCTCGCGGGACAGGGGAGATCCGCCCCAGCATTTT. It specifies CASSRDRGDPPQHF.

This rearrangement joins TRBV9 to TRBJ2-7; perhaps TRBD1 as D (6 bases). Looked up from germline, CDR1 is SGDLS and CDR2 is YYNGEE. The CDR3 is 15 residues long. The V gene lost 5 bases and the J gene lost 0 bases, with 15 bases spanning the gap. The CDR3 DNA sequence: TGTGCCAGCAGTGTGGGGGCCAGCGGCTCCTACGAGCAGTACTTC. This translates into CASSVGASGSYEQYF.